What follows are 8 T cell receptor beta chains derived from one specimen sequenced in a study of blood T cell repertoires in COVID-19. TCRdb's copy holds only in-frame clones and misses some; the assay was immunoSEQ multiplex PCR. Seen here are some 170,000 clones, 82% observed once, and the top ten hold approximately 9.1%. Specimen: peripheral blood. These receptors were taken from a woman in her 70s with acute or convalescent COVID-19.

The V and J genes are TRBV12-3 or TRBV12-4 and TRBJ2-7; 7 nucleotides match TRBD1. The length of the CDR3 is 13 residues. The ends lost 3 bases at V and 8 bases at J; junction bases unmatched: 7. The CDR3 spells CASSFGTEEKQYF. CDR3 in DNA: TGTGCCAGCAGTTTTGGGACAGAAGAGAAGCAGTACTTC.

This chain joins TRBV11-1 and TRBJ2-1; possible D gene TRBD1, 6 bases. V was cut by 4 bases and J by 4 bases, with 14 bases left in between. The CDR3 covers 15 residues. The V gene's germline CDR1 is SGHAT and CDR2 FQDESV (reference sequence). The CDR3 sequence: CASSYHRDYYNEQFF. DNA of the CDR3: TGTGCCAGCAGCTATCACAGGGATTATTACAATGAGCAGTTCTTC.

The rearrangement uses TRBV10-1 and TRBJ2-1; TRBD2 matches at 10 bases. Germline V gene lookup returns CDR1 WNHNN and CDR2 SYGVQD (reference sequence). V gave up 2 bases and J gave up 12 bases; unmatched junction bases: 4. The length of the CDR3 is 13 residues. DNA of the CDR3: TGCGCCAGCAGTGAGAAGCGGGAGGGCCTGCAGTTCTTC. It specifies CASSEKREGLQFF.

J is TRBJ2-7 and V is TRBV27, with D perhaps TRBD1 (5 bases). CDR1 is MNHEY, CDR2 SMNVEV, per germline (reference sequence). This CDR3 has 15 residues. V gave up 2 bases and J gave up 4 bases, with 15 bases separating them. The CDR3 coding sequence is TGTGCCAGCAGTTTAGAATGGACAACCGTTTACGAGCAGTACTTC. Translation gives CASSLEWTTVYEQYF.

V usage is TRBV7-9 and J usage is TRBJ2-5; TRBD1 aligns across 7 bases. Unmatched junction bases numbered 2, after V lost 4 bases and J lost 0 bases. CDR3 length: 14 amino acids. Looked up from germline, CDR1 is SEHNR and CDR2 is FQNEAQ (reference sequence). The CDR3: CASSSTGNQETQYF. In DNA, the CDR3 is TGTGCCAGCAGCTCGACAGGGAACCAAGAGACCCAGTACTTC.

The CDR3 reads CASSVYSGSVAGELFF. Written as DNA, the CDR3 is TGTGCCAGCAGTGTCTATAGCGGGAGCGTTGCCGGGGAGCTGTTTTTT. The chain is built from TRBV25-1 and TRBJ2-2; the match to TRBD2 covers 9 bases. V gave up 4 bases and J gave up 6 bases; unmatched junction bases: 9. The germline V gene has CDR1 MGHDK and CDR2 SYGVNS. CDR3 length: 16 amino acids.

The V and J genes are TRBV30 and TRBJ1-1, with D possibly being TRBD1 (5 bases). The V gene lost 4 bases and the J gene lost 0 bases, with 6 bases spanning the gap. Germline-derived CDR1 and CDR2 are GTSNPN and SVGIG (reference sequence). The length of the CDR3 is 12 residues. CDR3 bases: TGTGCCTGGACCAGGGTGAACACTGAAGCTTTCTTT. Protein product: CAWTRVNTEAFF.

This sequence joins TRBV5-8 and TRBJ2-1, with a possible D match to TRBD2 (5 bases). The CDR3 has 17 amino acids. Deletions cut 4 bases from V and 0 bases from J, with 17 bases between. The germline CDR1 and CDR2 sequences are SGHTS and YDEGEE. CDR3 sequence: CASSTTTGGSSYNEQFF. CDR3 nucleotide sequence: TGTGCCAGCAGCACCACAACTGGAGGAAGCTCCTACAATGAGCAGTTCTTC.